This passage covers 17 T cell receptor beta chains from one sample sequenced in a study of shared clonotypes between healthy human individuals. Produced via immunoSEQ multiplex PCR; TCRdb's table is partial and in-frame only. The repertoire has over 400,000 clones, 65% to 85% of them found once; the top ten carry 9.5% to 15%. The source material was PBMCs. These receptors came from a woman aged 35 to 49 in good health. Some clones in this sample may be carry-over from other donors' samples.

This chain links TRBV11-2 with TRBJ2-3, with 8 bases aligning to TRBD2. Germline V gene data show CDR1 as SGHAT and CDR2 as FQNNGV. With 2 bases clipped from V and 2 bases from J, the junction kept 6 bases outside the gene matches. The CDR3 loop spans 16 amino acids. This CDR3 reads CASSLTSGSFTDTQYF. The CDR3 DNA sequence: TGTGCCAGCAGCTTAACTAGCGGATCATTCACAGATACGCAGTATTTT.

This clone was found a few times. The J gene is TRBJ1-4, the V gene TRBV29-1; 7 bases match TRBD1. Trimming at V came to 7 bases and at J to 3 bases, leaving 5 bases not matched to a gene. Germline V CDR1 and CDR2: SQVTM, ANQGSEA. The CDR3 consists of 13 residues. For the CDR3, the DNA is TGCAGCGCGACAGGGCCGTCTAATGAAAAACTGTTTTTT. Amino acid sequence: CSATGPSNEKLFF.

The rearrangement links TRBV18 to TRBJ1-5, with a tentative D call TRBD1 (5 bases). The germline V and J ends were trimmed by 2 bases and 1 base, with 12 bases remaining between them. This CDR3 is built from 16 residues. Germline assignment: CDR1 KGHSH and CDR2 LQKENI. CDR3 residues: CASSPGAPWSNQPQHF. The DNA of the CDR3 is TGTGCCAGCTCACCAGGGGCCCCCTGGAGCAATCAGCCCCAGCATTTT.

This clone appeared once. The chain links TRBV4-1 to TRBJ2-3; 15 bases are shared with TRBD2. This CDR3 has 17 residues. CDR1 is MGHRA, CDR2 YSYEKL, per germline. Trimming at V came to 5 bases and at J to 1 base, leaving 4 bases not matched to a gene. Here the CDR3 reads CASSWTSGRARTDTQYF. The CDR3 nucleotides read TGCGCCAGCAGCTGGACTAGCGGGAGGGCCCGCACAGATACGCAGTATTTT.

The CDR3 DNA sequence: TGTGCCAGCAGCGTCCAGACCCTATCGGATGAGCAGTTCTTC. This sequence encodes CASSVQTLSDEQFF. V gene TRBV11-2 combines with J gene TRBJ2-1; D is unresolved. Germline values: CDR1 SGHAT, CDR2 FQNNGV. The CDR3 is made up of 14 amino acids. The ends were cut back, 5 bases at V and 8 bases at J, with 16 bases in the middle. Drawing the rest from reference TRBV11-2 and TRBJ2-1, the complete variable domain is EAGVAQSPRYKIIEKRQSVAFWCNPISGHATLYWYQQILGQGPKLLIQFQNNGVVDDSQLPKDRFSAERLKGVDSTLKIQPAKLEDSAVYLCASSVQTLSDEQFFGPGTRLTVL.

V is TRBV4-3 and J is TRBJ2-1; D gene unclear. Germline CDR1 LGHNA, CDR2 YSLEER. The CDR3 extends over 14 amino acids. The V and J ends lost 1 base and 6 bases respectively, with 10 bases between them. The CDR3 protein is CASSQVLRANEQFF. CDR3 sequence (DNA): TGCGCCAGCAGCCAAGTTCTTAGAGCCAATGAGCAGTTCTTC.

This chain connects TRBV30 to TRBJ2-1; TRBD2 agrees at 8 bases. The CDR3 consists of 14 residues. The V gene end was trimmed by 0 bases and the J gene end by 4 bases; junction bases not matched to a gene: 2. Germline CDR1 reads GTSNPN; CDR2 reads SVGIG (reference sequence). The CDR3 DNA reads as TGTGCCTGGAGTGTACTAGCGGCGTACAATGAGCAGTTCTTC. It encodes CAWSVLAAYNEQFF.

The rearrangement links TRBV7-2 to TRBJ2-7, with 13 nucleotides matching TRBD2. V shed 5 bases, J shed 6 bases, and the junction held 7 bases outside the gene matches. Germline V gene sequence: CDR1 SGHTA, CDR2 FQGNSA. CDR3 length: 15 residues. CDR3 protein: CASSTQTSGRSEQYF. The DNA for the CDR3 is TGTGCCAGCAGCACCCAGACTAGCGGGAGGAGCGAGCAGTACTTC.

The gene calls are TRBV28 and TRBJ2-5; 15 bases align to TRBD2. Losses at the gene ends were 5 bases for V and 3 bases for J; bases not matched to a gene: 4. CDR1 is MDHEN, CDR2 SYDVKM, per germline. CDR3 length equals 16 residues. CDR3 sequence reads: CASSPWTSGREETQYF. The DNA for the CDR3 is TGTGCCAGCAGTCCATGGACTAGCGGGAGGGAAGAGACCCAGTACTTC.

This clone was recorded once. This chain's CDR3 is CASSYLSRDTQYF. CDR3 DNA: TGTGCCAGCAGCTACCTTAGCCGAGATACGCAGTATTTT. The J gene is TRBJ2-3, the V gene TRBV5-6; D remains ambiguous. Looked up from germline, CDR1 is SGHDT and CDR2 is YYEEEE. There are 13 residues in the CDR3. V lost 3 bases to trimming and J lost 5 bases, with 10 bases between them.

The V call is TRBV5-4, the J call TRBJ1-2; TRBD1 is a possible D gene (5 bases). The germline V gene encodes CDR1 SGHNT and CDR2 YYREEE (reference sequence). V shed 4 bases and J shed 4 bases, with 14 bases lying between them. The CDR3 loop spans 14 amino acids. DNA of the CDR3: TGTGCCAGCAGCCCTATCGGGACTGTCTATGGCTACACCTTC. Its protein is CASSPIGTVYGYTF.

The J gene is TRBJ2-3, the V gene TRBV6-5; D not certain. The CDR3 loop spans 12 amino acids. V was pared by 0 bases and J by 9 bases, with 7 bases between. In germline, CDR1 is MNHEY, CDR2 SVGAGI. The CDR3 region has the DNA TGTGCCAGCAGTTACTCCCGTGCGACGCAGTATTTT. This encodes CASSYSRATQYF.

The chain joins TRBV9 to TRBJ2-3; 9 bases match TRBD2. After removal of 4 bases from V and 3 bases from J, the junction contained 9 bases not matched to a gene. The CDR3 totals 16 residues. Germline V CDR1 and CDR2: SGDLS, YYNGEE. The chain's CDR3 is CASSPLAGEGTDTQYF. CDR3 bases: TGTGCCAGCAGCCCTTTAGCGGGGGAGGGGACAGATACGCAGTATTTT.

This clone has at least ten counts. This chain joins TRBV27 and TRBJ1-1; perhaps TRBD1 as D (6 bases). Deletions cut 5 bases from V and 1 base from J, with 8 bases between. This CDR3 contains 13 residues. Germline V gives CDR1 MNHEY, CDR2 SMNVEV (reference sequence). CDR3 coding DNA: TGTGCCAGCAGTCCCAGGGGGAACACTGAAGCTTTCTTT. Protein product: CASSPRGNTEAFF.

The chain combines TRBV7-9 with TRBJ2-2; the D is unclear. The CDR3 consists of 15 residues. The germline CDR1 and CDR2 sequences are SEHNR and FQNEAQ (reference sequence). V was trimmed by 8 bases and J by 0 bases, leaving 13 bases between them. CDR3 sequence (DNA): TGTGCCAGCCCTTCCCGGGCAGCGAACACCGGGGAGCTGTTTTTT. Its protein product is CASPSRAANTGELFF.

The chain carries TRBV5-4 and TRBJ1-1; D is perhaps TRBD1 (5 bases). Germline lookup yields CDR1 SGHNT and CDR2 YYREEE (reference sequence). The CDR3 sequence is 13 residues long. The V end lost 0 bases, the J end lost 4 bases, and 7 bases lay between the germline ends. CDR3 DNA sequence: TGTGCCAGCAGCTTGGAACAGGCCACTGAAGCTTTCTTT. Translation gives CASSLEQATEAFF.

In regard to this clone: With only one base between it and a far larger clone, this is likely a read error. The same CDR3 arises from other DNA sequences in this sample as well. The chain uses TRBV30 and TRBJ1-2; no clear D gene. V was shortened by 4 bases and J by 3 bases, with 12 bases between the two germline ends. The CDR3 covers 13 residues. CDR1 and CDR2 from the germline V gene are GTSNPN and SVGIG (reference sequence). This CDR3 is CAWTKGGDYGYTF. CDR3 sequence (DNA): TGTGCCTGGACAAAGGGTGGCGACTATGGCTACACCTTC.